Presented here are 12 T cell receptor beta chains from one specimen sequenced in a study of blood T cells in healthy people across ages (dated by TCRdb to about 2015). The library relied on 5' RACE. Sequenced using an Illumina HiSeq 2500. A second PCR of about 6 to 11 cycles was run with a J-beta primer mix and a sample-barcoded 5' primer. TCRdb reanalyzed the raw reads on its own, using fastp at Q25 for trimming and MiXCR for clone calling, and kept in-frame beta chains. Identical CDR3 proteins give one entry, which carries the most common genes and DNA. The sample yields 1 million to 1.2 million distinct CDR3 sequences; roughly two fifths were counted once. Under 15% of the sample lies in the top ten. The sample taken for sequencing was blood. Receptors were obtained from a man aged 18 to 30 in good health.

This clonotype was detected only a few times. This sequence joins TRBV10-3 and TRBJ2-1; possible D gene TRBD1, 6 bases. The CDR3 has 14 amino acids. With 7 bases removed from V and 3 bases from J, the gap between germline ends came to 13 bases. Germline loops: CDR1 ENHRY, CDR2 SYGVKD. The CDR3 bases are TGTGCCATCATTCCGGGACAAGACTACAATGAGCAGTTCTTC. It is translated as CAIIPGQDYNEQFF.

J is TRBJ2-5 and V is TRBV27, with 7 bases fitting TRBD1. Matching the DNA end better, TRBJ2-7 makes the J call doubtful. Germline loops: CDR1 MNHEY, CDR2 SMNVEV (reference sequence). The CDR3 is made up of 15 amino acids. CDR3 region: CASSLQGDGGTEQYF. For the CDR3, the DNA is TGTGCCAGCAGTTTACAGGGGGATGGGGGAACCGAGCAGTACTTC.

J is TRBJ1-5 and V is TRBV15; D unresolved. CDR3 length equals 13 residues. Germline values: CDR1 LNHNV, CDR2 YYDKDF (reference sequence). The V and J ends lost 5 bases and 4 bases respectively, with 9 bases between them. Here the CDR3 reads CATSGGANQPQHF. CDR3 coding DNA: TGTGCCACCAGCGGTGGTGCTAATCAGCCCCAGCATTTT.

This chain uses TRBV4-3 with TRBJ2-1, with 9 bases fitting TRBD1. V trimming: 2 bases; J trimming: 10 bases; junction bases outside the gene matches: 12. Germline CDR1 is LGHNA and CDR2 is YSLEER. This CDR3 has 16 residues. As DNA, the CDR3 is TGCGCCAGCAGCCAATTAACCGGGACAGGGTCCTACGAGCAGTTCTTC. This encodes CASSQLTGTGSYEQFF.

V gene TRBV7-2 combines with J gene TRBJ1-6; no clear D gene. This CDR3 is built from 14 residues. From germline, CDR1 is SGHTA and CDR2 FQGNSA. V was cut by 5 bases and J by 6 bases, with 11 bases left in between. CDR3 in amino acids: CASSLSSFNSPLHF. Here the CDR3 DNA reads TGTGCCAGCAGCCTCAGCTCGTTTAATTCACCCCTCCACTTT.

This clonotype was seen a few times. The chain recombines TRBV7-3 with TRBJ2-1; 7 bases are shared with TRBD2. J was trimmed by 8 bases and V by 0 bases; bases with no gene match: 1. Looked up from germline, CDR1 is SGHTA and CDR2 is FQGTGA. The CDR3 sequence is 13 residues long. CDR3 coding DNA: TGTGCCAGCAGCTTAACTGGGAGGGATGAGCAGTTCTTC. Amino acid sequence: CASSLTGRDEQFF. Supplemented by reference TRBV7-3 and TRBJ2-1, the full variable domain reads GAGVSQTPSNKVTEKGKYVELRCDPISGHTALYWYRQSLGQGPEFLIYFQGTGAADDSGLPNDRFFAVRPEGSVSTLKIQRTERGDSAVYLCASSLTGRDEQFFGPGTRLTVL.

Many counts were recorded for this clonotype. The chain carries TRBV7-2 and TRBJ1-5; TRBD1 might be the D (5 bases). With 5 bases removed from V and 2 bases from J, the gap between germline ends came to 10 bases. Germline CDR1 reads SGHTA; CDR2 reads FQGNSA. The CDR3 runs to 14 residues. DNA of the CDR3: TGTGCCAGCAGCCCTTGGGGCGGCAATCAGCCCCAGCATTTT. Amino acids: CASSPWGGNQPQHF.

The chain recombines TRBV10-3 with TRBJ1-1; tentatively, D is TRBD1 (5 bases). CDR1 is ENHRY, CDR2 SYGVKD, per germline. V shed 6 bases and J shed 4 bases, with 12 bases lying between them. This CDR3 is built from 13 residues. The CDR3 spells CAISPGDLTEAFF. In DNA, the CDR3 is TGTGCCATCAGCCCGGGGGACCTCACTGAAGCTTTCTTT.

The chain recombines TRBV6-2 or TRBV6-3 with TRBJ2-5; possibly TRBD1 or TRBD2 for D (5 bases each). V gave up 4 bases and J gave up 9 bases, with 18 bases separating them. CDR1 and CDR2 from the germline V gene are MNHEY and SVGEGT. The CDR3 is made up of 14 amino acids. Here the CDR3 reads CASSLPGPERAQYF. The CDR3 nucleotides read TGTGCCAGCAGTTTACCGGGGCCGGAAAGGGCCCAGTACTTC.

This rearrangement joins TRBV6-5 to TRBJ1-2; no definite D call. V was clipped by 2 bases and J by 7 bases, with 11 bases between them. The CDR3 spans 13 residues. Per germline, CDR1 MNHEY and CDR2 SVGAGI. The CDR3 sequence is CASSYRQASGYTF. The CDR3 DNA follows: TGTGCCAGCAGTTACCGGCAGGCGAGTGGCTACACCTTC.

The chain is built from TRBV27 and TRBJ1-5, with 8 nucleotides matching TRBD1. Germline-derived CDR1 and CDR2 are MNHEY and SMNVEV (reference sequence). The CDR3 loop spans 17 amino acids. The V and J ends lost 6 bases and 1 base, in that order; junction bases with no gene match: 11. The CDR3: CASSRSSGGLSNQPQHF. The CDR3 nucleotides read TGTGCCAGCAGCCGCTCCTCAGGGGGCTTGAGCAATCAGCCCCAGCATTTT.

This clonotype has a handful of counts. V is TRBV6-1 and J is TRBJ1-5, with a tentative D call TRBD1 (6 bases). The CDR3 spans 17 residues. Germline-derived CDR1 and CDR2 are MNHNS and SASEGT. Deletions cut 2 bases from V and 1 base from J, with 15 bases between. CDR3: CASSESPGQESNQPQHF. In nucleotides, the CDR3 is TGTGCCAGCAGTGAATCACCGGGACAAGAGAGCAATCAGCCCCAGCATTTT.